Each of the 16 T cell receptor beta chains below was sequenced from the same sample in a study of cytomegalovirus exposure and HLA in healthy donors (dated by TCRdb to about 2017). The library relied on the immunoSEQ multiplex PCR assay. A mixture of 60 forward primers for TCR Vbeta segments and 13 reverse primers for TCR Jbeta segments was used in the multiplex PCR. The immuneACCESS repertoire file appears here via TCRdb, limited to in-frame rearrangements. These files lack a portion of the clones; in checked studies, under half of the deficit traces to unresolved V genes, and the cause of the others is not known. For this sample there are approximately 270,000 clones; about 80% appear just once. The ten largest clones capture about 0.28% of the sample. Sequences were obtained from PBMCs. All receptors derive from a girl aged 2 to 9 in good health and CMV-seronegative.

This chain's CDR3 is CASSDQGDNEQFF. In DNA, the CDR3 is TGTGCCAGCAGCGACCAGGGGGACAATGAGCAGTTCTTC. This chain uses TRBV7-4 with TRBJ2-1, with 7 bases that match TRBD1. Germline V gene lookup returns CDR1 SGHVT and CDR2 SQSDAQ. There are 13 residues in the CDR3. V lost 5 bases, J lost 5 bases, and 3 bases stayed unmatched.

The V and J genes are TRBV4-2 and TRBJ2-4, with D uncertain. The V end lost 4 bases, the J end lost 1 base, and 14 bases lay between the germline ends. Germline V gene lookup returns CDR1 LGHNA and CDR2 YNFKEQ. The length of the CDR3 is 16 residues. The CDR3, as DNA: TGTGCCAGCAGCCCCCACTCGTCCTTGGCCAAAAACATTCAGTACTTC. Protein product: CASSPHSSLAKNIQYF.

The V call is TRBV15, the J call TRBJ2-1; weak D call: TRBD2 (5 bases). The germline gives CDR1 LNHNV, CDR2 YYDKDF (reference sequence). The V gene lost 1 base and the J gene lost 6 bases, with 13 bases spanning the gap. The CDR3 runs 15 residues. The CDR3 bases are TGTGCCACCAGCAGAGTTCTAGCCCCCCGCAATGAGCAGTTCTTC. The encoded protein is CATSRVLAPRNEQFF.

V usage is TRBV27 and J usage is TRBJ2-3, with TRBD2 matching 9 bases. In germline, CDR1 is MNHEY, CDR2 SMNVEV (reference sequence). Losses at the gene ends were 4 bases for V and 9 bases for J; bases not matched to a gene: 14. This CDR3 is 16 amino acids long. CDR3 nucleotides: TGTGCCAGCAGTTCATCGGGACTAGCATCTCAACGCACGCAGTATTTT. It codes for CASSSSGLASQRTQYF.

The rearrangement links TRBV15 to TRBJ2-1; 9 bases align to TRBD2. CDR3 length: 15 residues. Unmatched junction bases numbered 8, after V lost 2 bases and J lost 9 bases. Germline CDR1 reads LNHNV; CDR2 reads YYDKDF (reference sequence). This CDR3 reads CATSRRLAEAGEQFF. CDR3 in DNA: TGTGCCACCAGCAGAAGACTAGCGGAGGCGGGTGAGCAGTTCTTC.

V and J are TRBV7-9 and TRBJ1-2, with D possibly TRBD1 on 6 matching bases. V lost 5 bases, J lost 8 bases, and 18 bases lay in between. This CDR3 is 14 amino acids long. Germline CDR1 and CDR2: SEHNR and FQNEAQ (reference sequence). CDR3 nucleotide sequence: TGTGCCAGCAGCCCCGGGGCGGGGGCGGTGGGCTACACCTTC. This gives the protein CASSPGAGAVGYTF. Drawing the rest from reference TRBV7-9 and TRBJ1-2, the complete variable domain is DTGVSQNPRHKITKRGQNVTFRCDPISEHNRLYWYRQTLGQGPEFLTYFQNEAQLEKSRLLSDRFSAERPKGSFSTLEIQRTEQGDSAMYLCASSPGAGAVGYTFGSGTRLTVV.

The V call is TRBV28, the J call TRBJ1-3; TRBD1 matches at 8 bases. V was pared by 2 bases and J by 0 bases, with 9 bases of the junction left unmatched. This CDR3 spans 18 amino acids. Germline lookup yields CDR1 MDHEN and CDR2 SYDVKM. As DNA, the CDR3 is TGTGCCAGCAGTTTAGGACAGGGAGTCGCCCCCTCTGGAAACACCATATATTTT. Translated, it gives CASSLGQGVAPSGNTIYF.

This chain connects TRBV7-9 to TRBJ2-5, with 11 bases identical to TRBD2. Germline values: CDR1 SEHNR, CDR2 FQNEAQ (reference sequence). The CDR3 is 16 residues long. V trimming: 1 base; J trimming: 5 bases; junction bases outside the gene matches: 6. In DNA, the CDR3 is TGTGCCAGCAGCTTAGGGCCTAGCGGGAGGAGGGAGACCCAGTACTTC. It yields the protein CASSLGPSGRRETQYF.

This clone was seen just once. The V and J genes are TRBV20-1 and TRBJ1-1; no clear D. The CDR3 is made up of 11 amino acids. CDR1 is DFQATT and CDR2 is SNEGSKA in the germline V gene (reference sequence). The germline V and J ends were trimmed by 3 bases and 10 bases, with 12 bases remaining between them. For the CDR3, the DNA is TGCAGTGCTAGCCCAGATCGTGGAGCTTTCTTT. It encodes CSASPDRGAFF.

This clone occurred once. The chain couples TRBV11-2 to TRBJ2-6; tentatively, D is TRBD1 (5 bases). Germline values: CDR1 SGHAT, CDR2 FQNNGV. CDR3 length: 16 amino acids. Trimming stripped 4 bases from V and 4 bases from J, with 14 bases between. CDR3 sequence: CASSSDSPSGANVLTF. CDR3 DNA: TGTGCCAGCAGCTCCGACAGCCCGAGCGGGGCCAACGTCCTGACTTTC.

J is TRBJ2-1 and V is TRBV7-9; TRBD2 aligns across 7 bases. This CDR3 contains 15 residues. Germline values: CDR1 SEHNR, CDR2 FQNEAQ (reference sequence). With V trimmed by 4 bases and J by 4 bases, 7 bases remained unmatched. CDR3 protein: CASSWEGVRYNEQFF. The CDR3 nucleotides are TGTGCCAGCAGCTGGGAGGGAGTAAGGTACAATGAGCAGTTCTTC.

The chain links TRBV30 to TRBJ1-6; tentatively, D is TRBD1 (5 bases). The CDR3 covers 13 residues. Trimming removed 2 bases at V and 7 bases at J, with 9 bases between. Germline V CDR1 and CDR2: GTSNPN, SVGIG (reference sequence). The CDR3 sequence: CAWSLAGNSPLHF. Written as DNA, the CDR3 is TGTGCCTGGAGTCTGGCAGGGAATTCACCCCTCCACTTT.

The rearrangement joins TRBV6-5 to TRBJ1-5; 10 bases match TRBD1. Trimming at V came to 6 bases and at J to 1 base, leaving 3 bases not matched to a gene. This CDR3 spans 15 amino acids. Germline V gene lookup returns CDR1 MNHEY and CDR2 SVGAGI. CDR3 sequence (DNA): TGTGCCAGCAGGCGACAGGGGGCAAGCAATCAGCCCCAGCATTTT. Encoded protein: CASRRQGASNQPQHF.

The chain uses TRBV6-1 and TRBJ2-7; TRBD1 might be the D (5 bases). V was pared by 4 bases and J by 2 bases, with 12 bases between. The germline V gene encodes CDR1 MNHNS and CDR2 SASEGT. The CDR3 has 14 residues. The CDR3 here is CASSGTDSPYEQYF. The CDR3 coding sequence is TGTGCCAGCAGTGGAACCGACAGTCCCTACGAGCAGTACTTC.

V gene TRBV6-1 combines with J gene TRBJ1-1; a possible D gene is TRBD1 (6 bases). The CDR3 has 15 amino acids. Germline V lookup: CDR1 MNHNS, CDR2 SASEGT. V lost 2 bases to trimming and J lost 0 bases, with 10 bases between them. CDR3 sequence: CASSEYPGVNTEAFF. In DNA, the CDR3 is TGTGCCAGCAGTGAATATCCAGGGGTGAACACTGAAGCTTTCTTT.

This clone was detected a few times. This chain connects TRBV13 to TRBJ2-7; 11 bases line up with TRBD2. The trim removed 8 bases at V and 4 bases at J, leaving 19 bases unmatched. There are 18 residues in the CDR3. The V gene's germline CDR1 is PRHDT and CDR2 FYEKMQ (reference sequence). CDR3 sequence reads: CASAYSYTTSGRRYEQYF. The CDR3, as DNA: TGTGCCAGCGCCTACTCCTACACCACTAGCGGGAGAAGGTACGAGCAGTACTTC.